The 11 T cell receptor beta chains presented below share a single source sample, sequenced in a study of blood T cell repertoires in COVID-19. Only in-frame clones appear in the TCRdb table, and some are missing; sequencing was by immunoSEQ multiplex PCR. Found here are 150,000 to 190,000 clones, more than 80% of them singletons; the top ten hold about 16%. Material: peripheral blood. These receptors were taken from a woman aged 40 to 50 with acute or convalescent COVID-19.

This clone was recorded once. The V call is TRBV2, the J call TRBJ2-7; the match to TRBD1 covers 11 bases. The CDR3 loop spans 14 amino acids. CDR1 and CDR2 (germline): SNHLY, FYNNEI. The V and J ends lost 6 bases and 4 bases, in that order; junction bases with no gene match: 5. The CDR3 region is CASRKGQGVYEQYF. DNA of the CDR3: TGTGCCAGCAGAAAGGGACAGGGGGTGTACGAGCAGTACTTC.

This rearrangement joins TRBV28 to TRBJ2-6, with D maybe TRBD1 (6 bases). CDR1 is MDHEN, CDR2 SYDVKM, per germline. The V end lost 6 bases, the J end lost 0 bases, and 15 bases lay between the germline ends. CDR3 length equals 17 residues. CDR3 loop: CASSAAWTDSGANVLTF. As DNA, the CDR3 is TGTGCCAGCAGCGCCGCCTGGACAGACTCTGGGGCCAACGTCCTGACTTTC.

The chain couples TRBV4-1 to TRBJ2-6; 11 nucleotides line up with TRBD1. Germline V gives CDR1 MGHRA, CDR2 YSYEKL. This CDR3 comprises 18 residues. V was pared by 6 bases and J by 0 bases, with 7 bases of the junction left unmatched. DNA of the CDR3: TGCGCCAGCAGAATTACGGACAGGGGGCTCTCTGGGGCCAACGTCCTGACTTTC. It specifies CASRITDRGLSGANVLTF.

This chain uses TRBV2 with TRBJ2-5; 13 nucleotides match TRBD2. The CDR3 loop spans 20 amino acids. V shed 4 bases and J 5 bases; nucleotides not matched to a gene: 19. Germline CDR1 SNHLY, CDR2 FYNNEI. CDR3 sequence: CASSALPRTSGSSRAETQYF. The CDR3 nucleotides are TGTGCCAGCAGTGCCCTGCCCCGGACTAGCGGGAGTTCCCGGGCGGAGACCCAGTACTTC.

This chain joins TRBV19 and TRBJ1-1; D is unclear. From germline, CDR1 is LNHDA and CDR2 SQIVND (reference sequence). The CDR3 has 15 amino acids. V was cut by 3 bases and J by 3 bases, with 14 bases left in between. CDR3 nucleotides: TGTGCCAGTAGTATCTCAGGTCCATGGGACACTGAAGCTTTCTTT. Its protein product is CASSISGPWDTEAFF.

The V gene is TRBV10-3, the J gene TRBJ1-2; D remains ambiguous. Germline V gene data show CDR1 as ENHRY and CDR2 as SYGVKD. V was cut by 4 bases and J by 5 bases, with 11 bases left in between. The CDR3 contains 13 residues. The CDR3 loop is CAISAFSSYGYTF. The CDR3 DNA is TGTGCCATCAGTGCGTTTTCTTCGTATGGCTACACCTTC.

This clone was seen only once. This chain joins TRBV9 and TRBJ1-2; 9 bases line up with TRBD1. Germline CDR1 SGDLS, CDR2 YYNGEE. V lost 4 bases to trimming and J lost 0 bases; unmatched junction nucleotides: 4. The CDR3 sequence is 15 residues long. The CDR3 DNA reads TGTGCCAGCAGCTCACAGGGGGCTTCTAACTATGGCTACACCTTC. It translates to CASSSQGASNYGYTF. Drawing the rest from reference TRBV9 and TRBJ1-2, the complete variable domain is DSGVTQTPKHLITATGQRVTLRCSPRSGDLSVYWYQQSLDQGLQFLIQYYNGEERAKGNILERFSAQQFPDLHSELNLSSLELGDSALYFCASSSQGASNYGYTFGSGTRLTVV.

V and J are TRBV7-9 and TRBJ2-7; no clear D gene. The CDR3 is 14 residues long. The germline CDR1 and CDR2 sequences are SEHNR and FQNEAQ (reference sequence). The V gene lost 2 bases and the J gene lost 6 bases, with 14 bases spanning the gap. The CDR3 spells CASSLTDSSGEQYF. CDR3 bases: TGTGCCAGCAGCTTAACCGACTCTTCGGGCGAGCAGTACTTC.

The chain joins TRBV27 to TRBJ1-1; TRBD1 might be the D (6 bases). Per germline, CDR1 MNHEY and CDR2 SMNVEV (reference sequence). Trimming pared 7 bases from V and 3 bases from J, leaving 15 bases between. The CDR3 has 14 residues. CDR3 amino acids: CASIAGAWDTEAFF. Written as DNA, the CDR3 is TGTGCCAGCATTGCGGGGGCCTGGGACACTGAAGCTTTCTTT.

The chain combines TRBV7-9 with TRBJ2-7; D is ambiguous. The CDR3 loop spans 12 amino acids. V shed 4 bases and J shed 4 bases, with 8 bases lying between them. Germline V gene lookup returns CDR1 SEHNR and CDR2 FQNEAQ (reference sequence). The CDR3 bases are TGTGCCAGCAGCTCTACAGATTACGAGCAGTACTTC. Protein: CASSSTDYEQYF.

The chain joins TRBV2 to TRBJ2-4; TRBD1 is a possible D gene (5 bases). V was trimmed by 7 bases and J by 5 bases, leaving 9 bases between them. The CDR3 extends over 12 amino acids. CDR1 is SNHLY and CDR2 is FYNNEI in the germline V gene. The CDR3 protein is CASKGNENIQYF. Written as DNA, the CDR3 is TGTGCCAGCAAGGGGAACGAAAACATTCAGTACTTC.